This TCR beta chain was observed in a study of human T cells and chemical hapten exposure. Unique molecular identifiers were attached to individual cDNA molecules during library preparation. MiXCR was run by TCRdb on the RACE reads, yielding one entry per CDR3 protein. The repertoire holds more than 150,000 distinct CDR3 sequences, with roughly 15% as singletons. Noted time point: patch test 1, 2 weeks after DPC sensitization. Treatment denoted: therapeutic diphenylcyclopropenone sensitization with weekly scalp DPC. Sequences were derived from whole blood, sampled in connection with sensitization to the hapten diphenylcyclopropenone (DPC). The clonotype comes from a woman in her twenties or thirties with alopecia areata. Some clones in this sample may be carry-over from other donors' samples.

CDR3 region: CASSPPTSGGHTGELFF. CDR3 bases: TGTGCCAGCAGTCCCCCCACTAGCGGGGGACACACCGGGGAGCTGTTTTTT. The chain links TRBV12-3 or TRBV12-4 to TRBJ2-2, with TRBD2 matching 11 bases. CDR3 size: 17 residues. V lost 5 bases, J lost 3 bases, and 8 bases stayed unmatched.